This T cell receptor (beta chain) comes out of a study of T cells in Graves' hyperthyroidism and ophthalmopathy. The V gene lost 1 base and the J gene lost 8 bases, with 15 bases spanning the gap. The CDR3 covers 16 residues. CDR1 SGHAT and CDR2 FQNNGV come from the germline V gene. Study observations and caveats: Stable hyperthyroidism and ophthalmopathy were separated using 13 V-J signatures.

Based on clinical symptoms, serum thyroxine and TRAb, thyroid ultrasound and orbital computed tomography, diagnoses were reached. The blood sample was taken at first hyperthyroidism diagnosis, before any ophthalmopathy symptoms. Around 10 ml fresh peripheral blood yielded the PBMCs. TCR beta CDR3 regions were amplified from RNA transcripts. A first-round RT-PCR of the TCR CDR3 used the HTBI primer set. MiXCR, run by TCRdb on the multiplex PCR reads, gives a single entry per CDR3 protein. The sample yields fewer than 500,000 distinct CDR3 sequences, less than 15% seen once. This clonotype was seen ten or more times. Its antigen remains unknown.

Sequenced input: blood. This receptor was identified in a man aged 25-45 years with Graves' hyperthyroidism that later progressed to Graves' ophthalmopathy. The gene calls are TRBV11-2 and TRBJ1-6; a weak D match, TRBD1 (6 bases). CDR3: CASSLVPGVGYSPLHF. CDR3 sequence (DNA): TGTGCCAGCAGCTTAGTTCCAGGGGTTGGGTATTCACCCCTCCACTTT.